At least ten counts were recorded for the clone carrying this T cell receptor (beta chain). This record comes from a study of T-cell memory formation after mild COVID-19. CDR1 and CDR2 from the germline V gene are SGHVS and FNYEAQ. Trimming removed 5 bases from V and 0 bases from J, with 14 bases in between. The CDR3 spans 16 residues. Constant-segment primers served in 5'RACE that generated TCR alpha and TCR beta cDNA libraries bearing sample barcodes and UMIs. TCRdb redid the calling of the 5' RACE reads with MiXCR, one entry per CDR3 protein. This sample has around 29,000 distinct CDR3 sequences, with roughly an eighth found just once.

The chain links TRBV7-6 to TRBJ1-3; D gene uncertain. Specimen: PBMCs or a T cell subset sorted from them (not recorded which). The origin of this receptor is an adult woman who had mild COVID-19 (a few samples of this study predate the infection). Cell type and time point are not known. CDR3 bases: TGTGCCAGCAGCCCCACCGGGCTCTTCTCTGGAAACACCATATATTTT. It codes for CASSPTGLFSGNTIYF.